These T cell receptor beta chains were read from a single sample in a study of T cell responses to AZD1222 COVID-19 vaccine. Generated by immunoSEQ multiplex PCR, the TCRdb table keeps only in-frame clones and is missing some. In the table there are tens of thousands of clones, 70% to 90% of which are singletons. The specimen comprised peripheral blood, sampled 28 days after the second AZD1222 dose. The receptors were sampled from an adult who received the AZD1222 COVID-19 vaccine. Each CDR3 is given with its conserved first and last residue. A D gene is named only where the DNA matches it firmly. Expanded clones are given a class, and other clones once, few, many or no size at all.

D gene: TRBD2; V gene: TRBV9; CDR3 length: 15; clone size: -; J gene: TRBJ2-1; CDR3 DNA: TGTGCCAGCAGCGTAGGACTAGCGGGGATTAATGAGCAGTTCTTC; CDR3 protein: CASSVGLAGINEQFF
D gene: -; V gene: TRBV9; CDR3 length: 17; clone size: -; J gene: TRBJ2-1; CDR3 DNA: TGTGCCAGCAGCGTAGCCGGAGGGGGCGGCTCCTACAATGAGCAGTTCTTC; CDR3 protein: CASSVAGGGGSYNEQFF
D gene: -; V gene: TRBV28; CDR3 length: 15; clone size: once; J gene: TRBJ2-7; CDR3 DNA: TGTGCCAGCAGTTTGAGGGGGTTTTCTACCTACGAGCAGTACTTC; CDR3 protein: CASSLRGFSTYEQYF
D gene: TRBD1; V gene: TRBV19; CDR3 length: 15; clone size: -; J gene: TRBJ2-2; CDR3 DNA: TGTGCCAGTAGTACGCTCCCAAGAGACAGGGGGAAACTGTTTTTT; CDR3 protein: CASSTLPRDRGKLFF
D gene: -; V gene: TRBV5-1; CDR3 length: 15; clone size: -; J gene: TRBJ2-7; CDR3 DNA: TGCGCCAGCAGCTTGGCCGGGGGCGCGCCCTACGAGCAGTACTTC; CDR3 protein: CASSLAGGAPYEQYF
D gene: TRBD2; V gene: TRBV7-3; CDR3 length: 15; clone size: -; J gene: TRBJ2-1; CDR3 DNA: TGTGCCAGCAGCCCCGCAACTAGCGGGAACAATGAGCAGTTCTTC; CDR3 protein: CASSPATSGNNEQFF
D gene: -; V gene: TRBV19; CDR3 length: 13; clone size: -; J gene: TRBJ1-4; CDR3 DNA: TGTGCCAGTACCCCGCGGGGAAATGAAAAACTGTTTTTT; CDR3 protein: CASTPRGNEKLFF
D gene: -; V gene: TRBV5-1; CDR3 length: 16; clone size: -; J gene: TRBJ2-2; CDR3 DNA: TGCGCCAGCAGCGCAACGGTGGGTTCTCTCACCGGGGAGCTGTTTTTT; CDR3 protein: CASSATVGSLTGELFF
D gene: -; V gene: TRBV19; CDR3 length: 11; clone size: -; J gene: TRBJ2-2; CDR3 DNA: TGTGCCAGCCAGGGAGGCGGGGAGCTGTTTTTT; CDR3 protein: CASQGGGELFF
D gene: -; V gene: TRBV4-1; CDR3 length: 16; clone size: -; J gene: TRBJ1-2; CDR3 DNA: TGCGCCAGCAGTCCCGGGGAAGGCCTGATCAACTATGGCTACACCTTC; CDR3 protein: CASSPGEGLINYGYTF
D gene: TRBD1; V gene: TRBV3-1/TRBV3-2; CDR3 length: 15; clone size: -; J gene: TRBJ2-4; CDR3 DNA: TGTGCCAGCAGCCTTGGCCCGGGACAGGGGGGAATTCAGTACTTC; CDR3 protein: CASSLGPGQGGIQYF
D gene: -; V gene: TRBV5-1; CDR3 length: 15; clone size: few; J gene: TRBJ2-2; CDR3 DNA: TGCGCCAGCAGCCGGGACATCGCGAACACCGGGGAGCTGTTTTTT; CDR3 protein: CASSRDIANTGELFF
D gene: TRBD2; V gene: TRBV24-1; CDR3 length: 14; clone size: -; J gene: TRBJ2-2; CDR3 DNA: TGTGCCACCGGGACTAGCGGTAACACCGGGGAGCTGTTTTTT; CDR3 protein: CATGTSGNTGELFF
D gene: TRBD1; V gene: TRBV5-6; CDR3 length: 13; clone size: -; J gene: TRBJ2-7; CDR3 DNA: TGTGCCAGCAGTTCACAGGGGGCCTACGAGCAGTACTTC; CDR3 protein: CASSSQGAYEQYF
D gene: -; V gene: TRBV3-1/TRBV3-2; CDR3 length: 15; clone size: -; J gene: TRBJ1-1; CDR3 DNA: TGTGCCAGCAGCCAAGATTGGGGTCGGAACACTGAAGCTTTCTTT; CDR3 protein: CASSQDWGRNTEAFF
D gene: TRBD1; V gene: TRBV4-3; CDR3 length: 17; clone size: once; J gene: TRBJ2-5; CDR3 DNA: TGCGCCAGCAGCCGAGGACAGGGGGCTTCTGCTGGAGAGACCCAGTACTTC; CDR3 protein: CASSRGQGASAGETQYF
D gene: TRBD1; V gene: TRBV11-3; CDR3 length: 16; clone size: -; J gene: TRBJ2-5; CDR3 DNA: TGTGCCAGCAGTCACATCGGGACAGGGGGCCGGGAGACCCAGTACTTC; CDR3 protein: CASSHIGTGGRETQYF
D gene: -; V gene: TRBV5-1; CDR3 length: 15; clone size: -; J gene: TRBJ2-5; CDR3 DNA: TGCGCCAGCAGCATACAGGGAACAAGGCAAGAGACCCAGTACTTC; CDR3 protein: CASSIQGTRQETQYF
D gene: TRBD1; V gene: TRBV27; CDR3 length: 14; clone size: -; J gene: TRBJ1-2; CDR3 DNA: TGTGCCAGCAGGCGACAGGGAGTCAGCTATGGCTACACCTTC; CDR3 protein: CASRRQGVSYGYTF
D gene: -; V gene: TRBV6-2/TRBV6-3; CDR3 length: 16; clone size: -; J gene: TRBJ2-2; CDR3 DNA: TGTGCCAGCAGCCCTAGGGCCAAACAGAACACCGGGGAGCTGTTTTTT; CDR3 protein: CASSPRAKQNTGELFF
D gene: -; V gene: TRBV27; CDR3 length: 13; clone size: -; J gene: TRBJ2-7; CDR3 DNA: TGTGCCAGCAGTTTACTCCGCTCCTACGAGCAGTACTTC; CDR3 protein: CASSLLRSYEQYF
D gene: -; V gene: TRBV4-3; CDR3 length: 13; clone size: -; J gene: TRBJ1-2; CDR3 DNA: TGCGCCAGCAGCCCCTACAGGGCCCATGGCTACACCTTC; CDR3 protein: CASSPYRAHGYTF
D gene: -; V gene: TRBV7-8; CDR3 length: 16; clone size: once; J gene: TRBJ1-1; CDR3 DNA: TGTGCCAGCAGCTTACGGGGGGAGGGGATGAACACTGAAGCTTTCTTT; CDR3 protein: CASSLRGEGMNTEAFF
D gene: -; V gene: TRBV4-2; CDR3 length: 15; clone size: -; J gene: TRBJ2-3; CDR3 DNA: TGTGCCAGCAGCCAAGAGGTTCAGGGCACAGATACGCAGTATTTT; CDR3 protein: CASSQEVQGTDTQYF
D gene: -; V gene: TRBV11-3; CDR3 length: 15; clone size: once; J gene: TRBJ2-2; CDR3 DNA: TGTGCCAGCAGCTTAGAGCTGGGGACCACCGGGGAGCTGTTTTTT; CDR3 protein: CASSLELGTTGELFF
D gene: -; V gene: TRBV5-4; CDR3 length: 14; clone size: -; J gene: TRBJ2-7; CDR3 DNA: TGTGCCAGCAGCAAACCCCCGGGGAGTTACGAGCAGTACTTC; CDR3 protein: CASSKPPGSYEQYF
D gene: TRBD1; V gene: TRBV19; CDR3 length: 17; clone size: -; J gene: TRBJ1-2; CDR3 DNA: TGTGCCAGTAGTATTCCCCTGGGGACAGGGGCTAACTATGGCTACACCTTC; CDR3 protein: CASSIPLGTGANYGYTF
D gene: TRBD1; V gene: TRBV18; CDR3 length: 16; clone size: -; J gene: TRBJ1-5; CDR3 DNA: TGTGCCAGCTCATGGGAGCAGGGGGCCGGGGATCAGCCCCAGCATTTT; CDR3 protein: CASSWEQGAGDQPQHF
D gene: -; V gene: TRBV7-9; CDR3 length: 14; clone size: -; J gene: TRBJ1-4; CDR3 DNA: TGTGCCAGCAGACCAGGGTCCACTAATGAAAAACTGTTTTTT; CDR3 protein: CASRPGSTNEKLFF
D gene: -; V gene: TRBV5-1; CDR3 length: 14; clone size: -; J gene: TRBJ1-2; CDR3 DNA: TGCGCCAGCGCGAGGGCAGCCTCTAACTATGGCTACACCTTC; CDR3 protein: CASARAASNYGYTF
D gene: TRBD2; V gene: TRBV7-2; CDR3 length: 18; clone size: -; J gene: TRBJ2-6; CDR3 DNA: TGTGCCAGCAGCCTAGGACTAGCGGGGGCAGCTGGGGCCAACGTCCTGACTTTC; CDR3 protein: CASSLGLAGAAGANVLTF
D gene: -; V gene: TRBV14; CDR3 length: 17; clone size: -; J gene: TRBJ2-3; CDR3 DNA: TGTGCCAGCAGCCAAGATCTAGGGCAGGGCGCGACAGATACGCAGTATTTT; CDR3 protein: CASSQDLGQGATDTQYF
D gene: -; V gene: TRBV27; CDR3 length: 15; clone size: -; J gene: TRBJ1-3; CDR3 DNA: TGTGCCAGCAGCCAAAACACGGCAGGAGGAAACACCATATATTTT; CDR3 protein: CASSQNTAGGNTIYF
D gene: -; V gene: TRBV4-2; CDR3 length: 15; clone size: medium-sized; J gene: TRBJ2-7; CDR3 DNA: TGTGCCAGCAGCCAAGATGCGACGGGTTCCTACGAGCAGTACTTC; CDR3 protein: CASSQDATGSYEQYF
D gene: TRBD1; V gene: TRBV28; CDR3 length: 16; clone size: few; J gene: TRBJ1-5; CDR3 DNA: TGTGCCAGCAGTTTACTCGGCAGGGGGTCCAATCAGCCCCAGCATTTT; CDR3 protein: CASSLLGRGSNQPQHF
D gene: -; V gene: TRBV2; CDR3 length: 15; clone size: -; J gene: TRBJ2-7; CDR3 DNA: TGTGCCAGCAGTGAAGGGGGCATAGCCGCCCCCGAGCAGTACTTC; CDR3 protein: CASSEGGIAAPEQYF
D gene: TRBD1; V gene: TRBV6-5; CDR3 length: 15; clone size: -; J gene: TRBJ2-7; CDR3 DNA: TGTGCCAGCAGTTGGATGGTGGGACAGGGCTACGAGCAGTACTTC; CDR3 protein: CASSWMVGQGYEQYF
D gene: TRBD2; V gene: TRBV29-1; CDR3 length: 15; clone size: -; J gene: TRBJ2-3; CDR3 DNA: TGCAGCGCTAGACTAGCGGGACGTTCCGCGGATACGCAGTATTTT; CDR3 protein: CSARLAGRSADTQYF
D gene: TRBD1; V gene: TRBV6-5; CDR3 length: 15; clone size: -; J gene: TRBJ2-5; CDR3 DNA: TGTGCCAGCAGTTACAACTTGGCAGGGGGCGGGACCCAGTACTTC; CDR3 protein: CASSYNLAGGGTQYF